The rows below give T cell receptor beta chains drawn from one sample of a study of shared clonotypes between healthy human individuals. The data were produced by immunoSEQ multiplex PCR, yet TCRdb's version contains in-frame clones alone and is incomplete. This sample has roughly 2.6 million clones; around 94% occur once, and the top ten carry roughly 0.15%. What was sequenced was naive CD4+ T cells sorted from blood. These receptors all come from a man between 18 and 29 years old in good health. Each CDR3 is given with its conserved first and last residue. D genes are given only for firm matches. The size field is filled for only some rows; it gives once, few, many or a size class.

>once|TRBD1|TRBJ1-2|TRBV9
CASSTGQGVIYGYTF
TGTGCCAGCAGCACTGGACAGGGGGTTATATATGGCTACACCTTC
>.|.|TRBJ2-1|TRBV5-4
CASSTVPGLSSYNEQFF
TGTGCCAGCAGCACGGTCCCGGGGTTAAGCTCCTACAATGAGCAGTTCTTC
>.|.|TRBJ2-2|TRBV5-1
CASSLGVANTGELFF
TGCGCCAGCAGCTTGGGAGTGGCGAACACCGGGGAGCTGTTTTTT
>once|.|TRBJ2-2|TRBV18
CASSLLQGTNTGELFF
TGTGCCAGCTCGCTATTACAGGGAACGAACACCGGGGAGCTGTTTTTT
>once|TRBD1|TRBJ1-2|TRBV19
CASSTQGQGFGNYGYTF
TGTGCCAGTAGTACACAGGGACAGGGTTTTGGTAACTATGGCTACACCTTC
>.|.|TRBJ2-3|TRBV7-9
CASSLGLRATDTDTQYF
TGTGCCAGCAGCTTAGGTCTCCGGGCGACCGACACAGATACGCAGTATTTT
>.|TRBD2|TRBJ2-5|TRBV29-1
CSVDPGGQETQYF
TGCAGCGTTGACCCGGGGGGACAAGAGACCCAGTACTTC
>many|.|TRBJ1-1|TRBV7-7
CASSPTGATEAFF
TGTGCTAGCAGCCCGACAGGAGCCACTGAAGCTTTCTTT
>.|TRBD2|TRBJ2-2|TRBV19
CASSILTSGRAISTGELFF
TGTGCCAGTAGTATTTTGACTAGCGGGAGGGCCATCAGTACCGGGGAGCTGTTTTTT
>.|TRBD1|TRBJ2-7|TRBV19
CASSLTGGYEQYF
TGTGCCAGTAGTTTGACAGGGGGGTACGAGCAGTACTTC
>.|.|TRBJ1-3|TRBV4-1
CASSRNEVVSGNTIYF
TGCGCCAGCAGCCGAAACGAGGTCGTATCTGGAAACACCATATATTTT
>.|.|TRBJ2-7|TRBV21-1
CASKQRAYQDEQYF
TGTGCCAGCAAGCAAAGAGCATACCAGGACGAGCAGTACTTC
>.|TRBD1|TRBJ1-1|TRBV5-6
CASSLFRDRGSQEAFF
TGTGCCAGCAGCCTATTCCGGGACAGGGGTAGCCAAGAAGCTTTCTTT
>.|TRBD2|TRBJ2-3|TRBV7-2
CASSLGLAGVTDTQYF
TGTGCCAGCAGCTTAGGACTAGCGGGAGTAACAGATACGCAGTATTTT
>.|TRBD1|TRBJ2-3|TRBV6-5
CASNPGQGITDTQYF
TGTGCCAGCAACCCGGGACAGGGGATCACAGATACGCAGTATTTT
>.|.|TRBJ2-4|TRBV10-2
CASSEDRNIQYF
TGCGCCAGCAGTGAGGACAGAAACATTCAGTACTTC
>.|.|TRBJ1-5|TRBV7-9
CASSLGGAYQPQHF
TGTGCCAGCAGCTTAGGGGGGGCCTATCAGCCCCAGCATTTT
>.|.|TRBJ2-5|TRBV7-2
CASSFGPAQETQYF
TGTGCCAGCAGCTTCGGACCCGCGCAAGAGACCCAGTACTTC
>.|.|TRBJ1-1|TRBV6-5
CASRPQGYAAEAFF
TGTGCCAGCAGGCCGCAGGGGTATGCGGCTGAAGCTTTCTTT
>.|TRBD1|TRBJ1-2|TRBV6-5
CASSRGQGSYGYTF
TGTGCCAGCAGTCGCGGACAGGGTTCTTATGGCTACACCTTC
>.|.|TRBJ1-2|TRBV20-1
CSAMGGHGYTF
TGCAGTGCTATGGGGGGTCATGGCTACACCTTC
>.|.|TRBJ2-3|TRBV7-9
CASATLAPGRTDTQYF
TGTGCCAGCGCTACCTTAGCTCCGGGGCGCACAGATACGCAGTATTTT
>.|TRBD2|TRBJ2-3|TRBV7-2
CASSMGLAGVADTQYF
TGTGCCAGCAGCATGGGACTAGCGGGAGTTGCAGATACGCAGTATTTT
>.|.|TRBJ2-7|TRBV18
CASSRLGDRLYEQYF
TGTGCCAGCTCCCGGCTAGGAGACAGGTTATACGAGCAGTACTTC
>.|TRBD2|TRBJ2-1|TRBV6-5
CASSSPGTTNEQFF
TGTGCCAGCAGTTCCCCCGGGACTACCAATGAGCAGTTCTTC
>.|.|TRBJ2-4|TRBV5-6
CASSSRLVTLAKNIQYF
TGTGCCAGCAGCTCGCGACTAGTGACTTTAGCCAAAAACATTCAGTACTTC
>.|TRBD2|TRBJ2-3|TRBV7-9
CASSFTSSGISDTQYF
TGTGCCAGCAGCTTTACTAGTAGCGGGATTTCAGATACGCAGTATTTT
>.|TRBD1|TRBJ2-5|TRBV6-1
CASRRGADRVETQYF
TGTGCCAGCAGGAGAGGAGCGGACAGGGTAGAGACCCAGTACTTC
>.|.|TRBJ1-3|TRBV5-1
CASSLEGGSGNTIYF
TGCGCCAGCAGCTTGGAAGGCGGCTCTGGAAACACCATATATTTT
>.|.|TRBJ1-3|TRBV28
CASSSPGAGGNTIYF
TGTGCCAGCAGCTCCCCCGGGGCGGGGGGAAACACCATATATTTT
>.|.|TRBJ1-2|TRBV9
CASSPPAGVINGYTF
TGTGCCAGCAGCCCCCCCGCAGGAGTTATAAATGGCTACACCTTC
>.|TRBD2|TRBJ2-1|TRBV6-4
CASSDGRASGSENEQFF
TGTGCCAGCAGTGACGGGAGGGCTAGCGGGAGTGAGAATGAGCAGTTCTTC
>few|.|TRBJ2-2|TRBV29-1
CSVSTGPGGELFF
TGCAGCGTTTCGACAGGTCCCGGTGGGGAGCTGTTTTTT
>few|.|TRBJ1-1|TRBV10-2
CASRRRGNTEAFF
TGCGCCAGCAGAAGGCGGGGGAACACTGAAGCTTTCTTT
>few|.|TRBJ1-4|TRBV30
CAWEGIGEKLFF
TGTGCCTGGGAGGGTATCGGTGAAAAACTGTTTTTT
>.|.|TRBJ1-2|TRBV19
CASTPTGGWNGYTF
TGTGCCAGTACTCCCACCGGGGGGTGGAATGGCTACACCTTC
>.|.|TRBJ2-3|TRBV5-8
CASSLRAGWPDTQYF
TGTGCCAGCAGCCTCAGGGCAGGGTGGCCAGATACGCAGTATTTT
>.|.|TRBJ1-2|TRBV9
CASSVVQGNGYTF
TGTGCCAGCAGCGTGGTTCAGGGGAATGGCTACACCTTC
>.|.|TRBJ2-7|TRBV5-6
CASSLGNGAPYYEQYF
TGTGCCAGCAGCTTGGGGAACGGAGCGCCCTACTACGAGCAGTACTTC
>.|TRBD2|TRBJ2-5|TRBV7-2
CASSLEAGEQETQYF
TGTGCCAGCAGCCTAGAAGCGGGAGAGCAAGAGACCCAGTACTTC
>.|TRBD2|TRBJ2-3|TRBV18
CASSMLAGAVSDTQYF
TGTGCCAGCTCAATGCTAGCGGGAGCCGTTTCAGATACGCAGTATTTT
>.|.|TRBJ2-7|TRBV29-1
CSAYARDEWGEQYF
TGCAGCGCTTATGCCCGGGACGAATGGGGCGAGCAGTACTTC
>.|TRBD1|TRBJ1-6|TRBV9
CASSDPRGSYNSPLHF
TGTGCCAGCAGCGACCCCAGGGGGTCCTATAATTCACCCCTCCACTTT
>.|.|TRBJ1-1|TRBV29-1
CSGGRGRYTEAFF
TGCAGCGGGGGCAGGGGTCGGTACACTGAAGCTTTCTTT